These 23 T cell receptor beta chains were sequenced from one sample in a study of post-analysis software for immune sequencing data. These receptors are not linked to any known antigen. Unique molecular identifiers had been added to the TCR beta cDNA libraries. MiXCR, applied by TCRdb to the PCR reads, yields one record per CDR3 protein. The sample yields hundreds of thousands of distinct CDR3 sequences, roughly three fifths seen once. Study-wide findings and caveats: Controls had lower frequencies than patients of about 5 TRBV segments, which included TRBV5-6, TRBV5-1 and TRBV20-1.

Sequencing used blood. All receptors derive from a girl aged 2 to 9 with multiple sclerosis.

This chain uses TRBV9 with TRBJ2-1, with 10 bases lining up with TRBD1. The V and J ends lost 0 bases and 8 bases, in that order; junction bases with no gene match: 5. Germline V gene lookup returns CDR1 SGDLS and CDR2 YYNGEE. The CDR3 is 15 amino acids. CDR3 bases: TGTGCCAGCAGCGTAGTTGGGACAGGGGACGATGAGCAGTTCTTC. Protein sequence: CASSVVGTGDDEQFF.

This clonotype has a handful of counts. The rearrangement joins TRBV20-1 to TRBJ1-1; no reliable D call. Trimming stripped 6 bases from V and 6 bases from J, with 17 bases between. The CDR3 is 13 amino acids. Looked up from germline, CDR1 is DFQATT and CDR2 is SNEGSKA (reference sequence). As DNA, the CDR3 is TGCAGTGCCAAATTCGGCGAATTCCCTGAAGCTTTCTTT. Amino acid sequence: CSAKFGEFPEAFF.

This chain joins TRBV11-2 and TRBJ2-1, with 12 nucleotides matching TRBD2. In germline, CDR1 is SGHAT, CDR2 FQNNGV. The CDR3 has 16 amino acids. V was pared by 3 bases and J by 5 bases, with 5 bases of the junction left unmatched. Written as DNA, the CDR3 is TGTGCCAGCAGCTTGCTAGCGGGGGGGCTAAACAATGAGCAGTTCTTC. Residues: CASSLLAGGLNNEQFF.

V is TRBV5-1 and J is TRBJ2-3; 10 nucleotides line up with TRBD1. Germline trimming cut 4 bases from V and 6 bases from J; bases unmatched to any gene: 5. CDR3 length: 14 residues. Germline-derived CDR1 and CDR2 are SGHRS and YFSETQ. Here the CDR3 reads CASSAGQGDDTQYF. The CDR3 coding sequence is TGCGCCAGCAGCGCAGGACAGGGGGACGATACGCAGTATTTT.

J is TRBJ2-1 and V is TRBV12-3 or TRBV12-4, with 7 positions matching TRBD1. The junction had 7 bases not matched to a gene; V was cut back by 3 bases and J by 8 bases. The CDR3 is 14 residues long. The DNA of the CDR3 is TGTGCCAGCAGTTTTCCGGACAGGTGGTATGAGCAGTTCTTC. Amino acid sequence: CASSFPDRWYEQFF.

The chain links TRBV7-9 to TRBJ2-4; a weak D match, TRBD2 (6 bases). V lost 3 bases and J 0 bases, leaving 15 bases between the germline ends. This CDR3 contains 17 residues. Germline V gene data show CDR1 as SEHNR and CDR2 as FQNEAQ (reference sequence). The CDR3 sequence is CASSFGGIQEAKNIQYF. Here the CDR3 DNA reads TGTGCCAGCAGCTTTGGGGGGATCCAGGAAGCCAAAAACATTCAGTACTTC.

This clonotype has a handful of counts. This rearrangement joins TRBV12-3 or TRBV12-4 to TRBJ2-7; D is possibly TRBD1 (6 bases). V lost 2 bases and J 5 bases, leaving 16 bases between the germline ends. The CDR3 is made up of 15 amino acids. CDR3 loop: CASSLLPGASDEQYF. The CDR3 bases are TGTGCCAGCAGTTTATTGCCAGGGGCGAGCGACGAGCAGTACTTC.

In the case of this clonotype: Germline and junction disagree at one end, which may indicate a read error. The J gene is TRBJ1-2, the V gene TRBV7-3, with no clear D. The CDR3 consists of 14 residues. Germline V gene lookup returns CDR1 SGHTA and CDR2 FQGTGA. The CDR3 DNA follows: TGTGTCAGCAGCTTTCGAGACCCTAACTATGGCTACACCTTC. This gives the protein CVSSFRDPNYGYTF.

The rearrangement joins TRBV6-5 to TRBJ1-1, with D hard to call. V lost 0 bases and J 2 bases, leaving 13 bases between the germline ends. CDR3 length: 16 amino acids. Germline lookup yields CDR1 MNHEY and CDR2 SVGAGI. In DNA form, the CDR3 reads TGTGCCAGCAGTTACTCCCGGGGAGCCTCCAACACTGAAGCTTTCTTT. Translated: CASSYSRGASNTEAFF.

The rearrangement joins TRBV15 to TRBJ2-3, with 8 bases identical to TRBD1. Germline assignment: CDR1 LNHNV and CDR2 YYDKDF (reference sequence). V was pared by 1 base and J by 6 bases, with 9 bases of the junction left unmatched. The CDR3 extends over 16 amino acids. CDR3 coding DNA: TGTGCCACCAGCAGAGTTGGACAGGGCGTCGGTGATACGCAGTATTTT. Translating gives CATSRVGQGVGDTQYF.

The gene calls are TRBV7-6 and TRBJ2-1; TRBD2 matches at 12 bases. The CDR3 extends over 16 amino acids. Trimming at V came to 4 bases and at J to 7 bases, leaving 8 bases not matched to a gene. The V gene's germline CDR1 is SGHVS and CDR2 FNYEAQ. In nucleotides, the CDR3 is TGTGCCAGCAGCTCCCGACTAGCGGGAGTGTTAAATGAGCAGTTCTTC. Translation gives CASSSRLAGVLNEQFF.

This chain connects TRBV7-9 to TRBJ2-5; 7 nucleotides match TRBD1. CDR3 length: 14 amino acids. Germline-derived CDR1 and CDR2 are SEHNR and FQNEAQ (reference sequence). Trimming at V came to 5 bases and at J to 3 bases, leaving 6 bases not matched to a gene. The CDR3, as DNA: TGTGCCAGCAGCCCCGCGACAGGGAAAGAGACCCAGTACTTC. Its translation is CASSPATGKETQYF.

A note on this clonotype: Germline and junction disagree at one end, which may indicate a read error. This rearrangement joins TRBV6-4 to TRBJ2-3, with 9 positions matching TRBD2. The CDR3 has 16 residues. Germline V lookup: CDR1 MRHNA, CDR2 SNTAGT. CDR3 protein: CASTDSPSGGTDTQYF. CDR3 nucleotide sequence: TGTGCCAGCACTGACTCCCCTAGCGGGGGCACAGATACGCAGTATTTT.

The J gene is TRBJ2-1, the V gene TRBV4-2, with 10 nucleotides matching TRBD1. Germline-derived CDR1 and CDR2 are LGHNA and YNFKEQ. This CDR3 contains 15 residues. V was pared by 0 bases and J by 5 bases, with 1 base of the junction left unmatched. CDR3 nucleotides: TGTGCCAGCAGCCAAGAAGGGACAGGGGACAATGAGCAGTTCTTC. It translates to CASSQEGTGDNEQFF.

The rearrangement joins TRBV25-1 to TRBJ2-1; TRBD1 matches 9 bases. J lost 4 bases, V lost 8 bases, and 9 bases had no gene match. The CDR3 consists of 15 residues. The germline V gene encodes CDR1 MGHDK and CDR2 SYGVNS. CDR3 in amino acids: CASSAGQGTYNEQFF. CDR3 bases: TGTGCCAGCTCCGCTGGACAGGGGACGTACAATGAGCAGTTCTTC.

The chain combines TRBV13 with TRBJ1-1, with D unclear. The germline V gene encodes CDR1 PRHDT and CDR2 FYEKMQ (reference sequence). The CDR3 is made up of 14 amino acids. V lost 1 base, J lost 2 bases, and 8 bases lay in between. CDR3 in DNA: TGTGCCAGCAGCTTAGACAGACTTAACACTGAAGCTTTCTTT. This gives the protein CASSLDRLNTEAFF.

V usage is TRBV6-1 and J usage is TRBJ2-1, with 10 positions matching TRBD2. Germline CDR1 MNHNS, CDR2 SASEGT. The CDR3 runs to 15 residues. Trimming at V came to 7 bases and at J to 4 bases, leaving 7 bases not matched to a gene. CDR3 nucleotide sequence: TGTGCCAGCACCCTAGGACTAGCGGCTTACAATGAGCAGTTCTTC. Translated: CASTLGLAAYNEQFF.

The chain recombines TRBV2 with TRBJ2-3; D perhaps matches TRBD1 (6 bases). Trimming took off 1 base at V and 1 base at J, with 15 bases between the two ends. Per the germline V gene, CDR1 is SNHLY and CDR2 is FYNNEI. The CDR3 runs 17 residues. The CDR3 bases are TGTGCCAGCAGTGAAGGACGACAGGAGACGGGCACAGATACGCAGTATTTT. Translating it yields CASSEGRQETGTDTQYF. The full variable domain, in which reference TRBV2 and TRBJ2-3 provide the parts outside the CDR3, is EPEVTQTPSHQVTQMGQEVILRCVPISNHLYFYWYRQILGQKVEFLVSFYNNEISEKSEIFDDQFSVERPDGSNFTLKIRSTKLEDSAMYFCASSEGRQETGTDTQYFGPGTRLTVL.

The CDR3 DNA is TGTGCCAGCAGTGGGGACAGGGAAGGTGGCTACACCTTC. Its translation is CASSGDREGGYTF. The chain links TRBV6-5 to TRBJ1-2; 9 bases fit TRBD1. With 5 bases clipped from V and 7 bases from J, the junction kept 5 bases outside the gene matches. Per germline, CDR1 MNHEY and CDR2 SVGAGI. The CDR3 extends over 13 amino acids.

Turning to this clonotype: The junction departs from the called germline gene at one end, perhaps through a read error. The V call is TRBV10-3, the J call TRBJ2-7; D is perhaps TRBD2 (6 bases). There are 12 residues in the CDR3. Germline loops: CDR1 ENHRY, CDR2 SYGVKD. The CDR3 loop is CAIGTHSYERYF. The CDR3 nucleotides read TGTGCCATCGGGACTCACTCCTACGAGCGGTACTTC.

This clonotype has only a few counts. The chain links TRBV10-2 to TRBJ2-5; D is possibly TRBD1 (6 bases). From germline, CDR1 is WSHSY and CDR2 SAAADI. V shed 10 bases and J shed 0 bases, with 21 bases lying between them. This CDR3 is built from 16 residues. This CDR3 reads CAIQKRAGDYQETQYF. CDR3 in DNA: TGCGCCATCCAGAAACGGGCAGGGGATTACCAAGAGACCCAGTACTTC.

This clonotype was observed a single time. The chain carries TRBV9 and TRBJ1-1; a weak D match, TRBD1 (5 bases). The germline V gene has CDR1 SGDLS and CDR2 YYNGEE. The CDR3 is made up of 12 amino acids. V lost 0 bases to trimming and J lost 7 bases, with 7 bases between them. Here the CDR3 DNA reads TGTGCCAGCAGCGTAGCGGGGGGTGAAGCTTTCTTT. This encodes CASSVAGGEAFF. The variable domain in full, completed from reference TRBV9 and TRBJ1-1, reads DSGVTQTPKHLITATGQRVTLRCSPRSGDLSVYWYQQSLDQGLQFLIQYYNGEERAKGNILERFSAQQFPDLHSELNLSSLELGDSALYFCASSVAGGEAFFGQGTRLTVV.

The rearrangement uses TRBV4-1 and TRBJ2-1, with 7 nucleotides matching TRBD2. This CDR3 has 13 residues. V shed 3 bases, J shed 7 bases, and the junction held 3 bases outside the gene matches. Germline CDR1 reads MGHRA; CDR2 reads YSYEKL. CDR3 sequence (DNA): TGCGCCAGCAGCCAGGCACTAGCGAATGAGCAGTTCTTC. Residues: CASSQALANEQFF.